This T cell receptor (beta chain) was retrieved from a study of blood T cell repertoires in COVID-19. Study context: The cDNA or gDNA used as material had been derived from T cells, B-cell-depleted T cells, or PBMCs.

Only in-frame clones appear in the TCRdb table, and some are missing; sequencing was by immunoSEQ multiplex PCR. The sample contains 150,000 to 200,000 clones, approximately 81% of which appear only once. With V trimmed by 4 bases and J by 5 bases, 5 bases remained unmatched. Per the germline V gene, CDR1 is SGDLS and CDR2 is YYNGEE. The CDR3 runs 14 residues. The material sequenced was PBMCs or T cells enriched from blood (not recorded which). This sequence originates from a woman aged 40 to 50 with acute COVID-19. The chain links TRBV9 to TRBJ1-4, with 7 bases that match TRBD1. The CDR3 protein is CASSSTQGNEKLFF. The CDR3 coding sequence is TGTGCCAGCAGCTCAACACAGGGGAATGAAAAACTGTTTTTT.